These 15 T cell receptor beta chains originate from one sample sequenced in a study of T cell responses to AZD1222 COVID-19 vaccine. Sequencing used immunoSEQ multiplex PCR; TCRdb keeps in-frame clones, though not all of them. Of approximately 200,000 clones in the sample, 91% were seen once. Sample: peripheral blood, taken 28 days after the second AZD1222 dose. All receptors come from an adult who received the AZD1222 COVID-19 vaccine.

The rearrangement uses TRBV27 and TRBJ1-4, with D possibly matching TRBD1 (5 bases). Between the trimmed V and J ends, which lost 2 bases and 0 bases, there was a span of 10 bases. The germline V gene encodes CDR1 MNHEY and CDR2 SMNVEV (reference sequence). This CDR3 comprises 16 residues. The CDR3 sequence: CASSLDRGATNEKLFF. For the CDR3, the DNA is TGTGCCAGCAGTTTAGACAGAGGGGCAACTAATGAAAAACTGTTTTTT. Full variable domain (remainder filled in from reference TRBV27 and TRBJ1-4): EAQVTQNPRYLITVTGKKLTVTCSQNMNHEYMSWYRQDPGLGLRQIYYSMNVEVTDKGDVPEGYKVSRKEKRNFPLILESPSPNQTSLYFCASSLDRGATNEKLFFGSGTQLSVL.

V usage is TRBV6-5 and J usage is TRBJ1-4; D possibly corresponds to TRBD1 (6 bases). Deletions cut 6 bases from V and 10 bases from J, with 12 bases between. The germline V gene has CDR1 MNHEY and CDR2 SVGAGI. The CDR3 consists of 12 residues. The CDR3 nucleotides read TGTGCCAGCAGAAGGGGAGGGGGAAAACTGTTTTTT. As protein: CASRRGGGKLFF.

This sequence joins TRBV7-8 and TRBJ2-1, with TRBD1 matching 9 bases. This CDR3 region has 14 residues. Germline assignment: CDR1 SGHVS and CDR2 FQNEAQ. Trimming at V came to 4 bases and at J to 5 bases, leaving 3 bases not matched to a gene. DNA of the CDR3: TGTGCCAGCAGCTCCTGGGACAGGGACAATGAGCAGTTCTTC. Residues: CASSSWDRDNEQFF.

This clone turned up a few times. The chain combines TRBV19 with TRBJ1-5; D call uncertain. Trimming took 10 bases from V and 4 from J, leaving 26 bases between them. This CDR3 has 17 amino acids. Germline V CDR1 and CDR2: LNHDA, SQIVND (reference sequence). CDR3 sequence reads: CATQRTYHLQGNQPQHF. CDR3 sequence (DNA): TGTGCCACCCAACGGACCTACCACCTCCAAGGGAATCAGCCCCAGCATTTT. The full variable domain, completed using reference TRBV19 and TRBJ1-5, is DGGITQSPKYLFRKEGQNVTLSCEQNLNHDAMYWYRQDPGQGLRLIYYSQIVNDFQKGDIAEGYSVSREKKESFPLTVTSAQKNPTAFYLCATQRTYHLQGNQPQHFGDGTRLSIL.

This clone appeared a single time. V is TRBV5-4 and J is TRBJ1-3; D not resolved. This CDR3 is 14 amino acids long. V shed 4 bases and J shed 2 bases, with 10 bases lying between them. Germline V gene sequence: CDR1 SGHNT, CDR2 YYREEE (reference sequence). The CDR3 reads CASSKAGTGNTIYF. In DNA form, the CDR3 reads TGTGCCAGCAGCAAGGCAGGTACTGGAAACACCATATATTTT.

The chain employs TRBV27 and TRBJ2-7; 7 bases line up with TRBD2. The CDR3 is made up of 15 amino acids. CDR1 and CDR2 (germline): MNHEY, SMNVEV (reference sequence). The junction had 4 bases not matched to a gene; V was cut back by 0 bases and J by 2 bases. The CDR3 nucleotides are TGTGCCAGCAGTTTATCCGCCGGGGGGACCTACGAGCAGTACTTC. Its translation: CASSLSAGGTYEQYF.

V usage is TRBV2 and J usage is TRBJ1-4; perhaps TRBD1 as D (5 bases). The V gene lost 6 bases and the J gene lost 8 bases, with 13 bases spanning the gap. CDR1 is SNHLY, CDR2 FYNNEI, per germline. The CDR3 spans 13 residues. DNA of the CDR3: TGTGCCAGCAGGTCGGGGACGGTGGAAAAACTGTTTTTT. Protein: CASRSGTVEKLFF.

The chain links TRBV11-3 to TRBJ2-5; D may match TRBD1 or TRBD2 (5 bases each). The V end lost 1 base, the J end lost 4 bases, and 7 bases lay between the germline ends. This CDR3 has 13 amino acids. Germline loops: CDR1 SGHNT, CDR2 YENEEA. Written as DNA, the CDR3 is TGTGCCAGCAGCTTAGGTGGGGGAGAGACCCAGTACTTC. The encoded protein is CASSLGGGETQYF.

This CDR3 reads CASSLGTGSLYNGYTF. CDR3 in DNA: TGTGCCAGCAGCCTCGGGACAGGGTCCCTTTATAACGGCTACACCTTC. The chain employs TRBV9 and TRBJ1-2; the match to TRBD1 covers 9 bases. The V segment lost 4 bases and the J segment 8 bases; nucleotides outside the gene matches: 15. CDR1 and CDR2 (germline): SGDLS, YYNGEE. The CDR3 extends over 16 amino acids. Variable domain in full (rest from reference TRBV9 and TRBJ1-2): DSGVTQTPKHLITATGQRVTLRCSPRSGDLSVYWYQQSLDQGLQFLIQYYNGEERAKGNILERFSAQQFPDLHSELNLSSLELGDSALYFCASSLGTGSLYNGYTFGSGTRLTVV.

This rearrangement joins TRBV28 to TRBJ2-7; the D call may be TRBD1 or TRBD2 (5 bases each). CDR3 length: 12 residues. Germline loops: CDR1 MDHEN, CDR2 SYDVKM. V was cut by 8 bases and J by 2 bases, with 10 bases left in between. In nucleotides, the CDR3 is TGTGCCAGCTGGGGACGCACCTACGAGCAGTACTTC. Residues: CASWGRTYEQYF.

The gene calls are TRBV4-2 and TRBJ2-7; unclear D gene. This CDR3 has 14 amino acids. Germline-derived CDR1 and CDR2 are LGHNA and YNFKEQ. The V end was cut by 2 bases, the J end by 5 bases, with 13 bases between. CDR3 region: CASSQFSSANEQYF. Written as DNA, the CDR3 is TGTGCCAGCAGCCAATTCTCCAGCGCGAACGAGCAGTACTTC.

This chain joins TRBV11-3 and TRBJ2-3; D is possibly TRBD1 (5 bases). The CDR3 is 15 residues long. Trimming removed 5 bases from V and 2 bases from J, with 14 bases in between. Germline CDR1 and CDR2: SGHNT and YENEEA. CDR3 coding DNA: TGTGCCAGCAGCCGACAGAGGCAAGCCACAGATACGCAGTATTTT. Amino acid sequence: CASSRQRQATDTQYF.

The chain has TRBV7-2 and TRBJ1-5; possible D gene TRBD1, 6 bases. CDR3 length equals 15 residues. Germline V gives CDR1 SGHTA, CDR2 FQGNSA. V gave up 1 base and J gave up 4 bases, with 11 bases separating them. CDR3 loop: CASSLGRGRNQPQHF. CDR3 nucleotide sequence: TGTGCCAGCAGCTTAGGGAGGGGGAGAAATCAGCCCCAGCATTTT.

This chain joins TRBV5-4 and TRBJ2-3, with 8 bases fitting TRBD2. This CDR3 region has 15 residues. Germline CDR1 reads SGHNT; CDR2 reads YYREEE (reference sequence). V was pared by 4 bases and J by 4 bases, with 8 bases of the junction left unmatched. Here the CDR3 DNA reads TGTGCCAGCAGCGCCGGGACTAGTTATGCAGATACGCAGTATTTT. It codes for CASSAGTSYADTQYF.

The chain employs TRBV24-1 and TRBJ1-5, with D maybe TRBD1 (5 bases). The CDR3 has 13 residues. Per germline, CDR1 KGHDR and CDR2 SFDVKD. Trimming removed 9 bases at V and 7 bases at J, with 15 bases between. The CDR3 protein is CATGGGYAQPQHF. For the CDR3, the DNA is TGTGCCACCGGGGGGGGGTACGCCCAGCCCCAGCATTTT.